The 5 T cell receptor beta chains below come from one sample, sequenced in a study of T cells after yellow fever vaccination. MiXCR was run by TCRdb on the 5' RACE reads, yielding one entry per CDR3 protein. Of some 120,000 distinct CDR3 sequences in the sample, roughly 6.7% were seen once. The specimen was CD4+ T cells sorted from PBMCs, collected approximately 11 days after the first yellow fever vaccination. The receptor source for this set is a man aged 18-30 years who received the YFV17D yellow fever vaccine.

This clonotype was detected many times. The chain is built from TRBV10-3 and TRBJ1-5, with 11 positions matching TRBD1. The CDR3 loop spans 13 amino acids. Trimming removed 8 bases from V and 6 bases from J; junction bases left unmatched: 3. Germline lookup yields CDR1 ENHRY and CDR2 SYGVKD. CDR3 DNA sequence: TGTGCCATCGGACAGGGGGCTAGTCAGCCCCAGCATTTT. Protein sequence: CAIGQGASQPQHF.

In this sample, this clonotype turned up many times. The chain combines TRBV12-3 or TRBV12-4 with TRBJ2-1; D is possibly TRBD2 (6 bases). V lost 11 bases, J lost 4 bases, and 9 bases lay in between. The CDR3 contains 11 residues. CDR3: CACGVYNEQFF. Written as DNA, the CDR3 is TGTGCCTGCGGGGTTTACAATGAGCAGTTCTTC.

The chain is built from TRBV27 and TRBJ2-3, with 9 bases lining up with TRBD2. Trimming at V came to 4 bases and at J to 2 bases, leaving 4 bases not matched to a gene. Germline assignment: CDR1 MNHEY and CDR2 SMNVEV (reference sequence). CDR3 length: 15 residues. This chain's CDR3 is CASSSPSGVTDTQYF. CDR3 bases: TGTGCCAGCAGTTCACCTAGCGGGGTCACAGATACGCAGTATTTT.

This clonotype was detected many times. The gene calls are TRBV5-6 and TRBJ2-7; maybe TRBD1 (5 bases). Germline CDR1 reads SGHDT; CDR2 reads YYEEEE. CDR3 length: 15 amino acids. Trimming stripped 3 bases from V and 3 bases from J, with 16 bases between. Written as DNA, the CDR3 is TGTGCCAGCAGCTCAAGTACAGGTGGGTTCTACGAGCAGTACGTC. This sequence encodes CASSSSTGGFYEQYV.

This chain joins TRBV20-1 and TRBJ2-6, with D possibly being TRBD1 or TRBD2 (5 bases each). Germline CDR1 reads DFQATT; CDR2 reads SNEGSKA (reference sequence). The length of the CDR3 is 14 residues. This CDR3 reads CCGGQGPGANVLTF. The CDR3 nucleotides read TGCTGTGGGGGTCAGGGCCCTGGGGCCAACGTCCTGACTTTC.